This T cell receptor beta chain was sequenced in a study of post-analysis software for immune sequencing data. Study results and limitations: Comparison of patients with controls showed a handful of TRBV segments more frequent in patients, TRBV5-6, TRBV5-1 and TRBV20-1 among them. Controls' normalized Chao1 diversity significantly exceeded that of multiple sclerosis patients.

The CDR3 contains 18 residues. With 4 bases removed from V and 4 bases from J, the gap between germline ends came to 25 bases. Incorporated into the TCR beta cDNA libraries were unique molecular identifiers, which served to reduce PCR and sequencing biases. Each CDR3 protein is one row after TCRdb ran MiXCR on the PCR reads. The repertoire holds 740,000 or so distinct CDR3 sequences, with about 57% as singletons. Details on this clonotype: Its antigen is not known.

The V and J genes are TRBV12-3 or TRBV12-4 and TRBJ2-5; possibly TRBD2 for D (6 bases). The source of this sequence is a girl aged 5 to 17 with multiple sclerosis. Sequenced input: blood. Here the CDR3 reads CASSWGVRRTRFRETQYF. In DNA, the CDR3 is TGTGCCAGCAGTTGGGGGGTTCGACGGACCCGATTTCGAGAGACCCAGTACTTC.